The sequence of this TCR beta chain was determined in a study of T cell repertoires in cytomegalovirus infection. About the study: Carrying CMV and the relevant HLA type showed in public TCR beta signatures. Study-wide results and caveats: Across the ex vivo response, the dominant clonotypes were HLA-C-restricted CMV-specific TCR beta clonotypes. Using cumulative public TCR beta family frequency, the authors identified those who carried CMV together with the relevant HLA.

Comments on this clonotype: Its antigen is as yet unknown. One end of the junction fails to match germline, which may point to a read error.

This CDR3 is 16 amino acids long. Germline CDR1 MDHEN, CDR2 SYDVKM. TCRdb re-called the reads through MiXCR, storing one row per CDR3 protein. The table lists over 100,000 distinct CDR3 sequences, 10% of them singletons. Sequences were obtained from PBMCs, sequenced either directly or after in vitro stimulation (not recorded which). The chain joins TRBV28 to TRBJ2-3, with D possibly being TRBD1 or TRBD2 (5 bases each). This TCR came from a human donor in good health (CMV status not recorded). Some clones in this sample may be carry-over from other donors' samples. CDR3 loop: CASSLGVARGQDKQYF. The CDR3 coding sequence is TGTGCCAGCAGTTTGGGGGTAGCGCGAGGGCAGGATAAGCAGTATTTT. Looking up the rest from reference TRBV28 and TRBJ2-3 gives the full variable domain: DVKVTQSSRYLVKRTGEKVFLECVQDMDHENMFWYRQDPGLGLRLIYFSYDVKMKEKGDIPEGYSVSREKKERFSLILESASTNQTSMYLCASSLGVARGQDKQYFGPGTRLTVL.